This paragraph covers one T cell receptor beta chain sequence. The data were obtained in a study of a mutant IDH1 vaccine in newly diagnosed glioma. Study-level information: Averaging roughly 40 years of age, treated patients were about 62% male and around 40% female. Antecedent treatment encompassed radiotherapy, temozolomide, or their combination; the majority received both.

CDR1 and CDR2 (germline): SGHAT, FQNNGV. The CDR3 has 16 residues. V was cut by 2 bases and J by 7 bases, with 17 bases left in between. As for time point: baseline, week 1 (first vaccination visit). Treatment specified: pre-vaccination baseline after standard-of-care therapy. Method: immunoSEQ multiplex PCR; TCRdb's copy keeps in-frame clones and lacks some. The sample comprises 45,000 to 70,000 clones, more than 85% of which are singletons, and over 2.5% rests with the top ten. The chain is built from TRBV11-2 and TRBJ1-4, with D perhaps matching TRBD1 (5 bases). The clonotype originates from a man aged 50 to 60 with glioma. Sequenced material: PBMCs, taken from a glioma patient treated with radiotherapy, temozolomide or both. The CDR3 sequence is CASSLLVRQGVEKLFF. The CDR3 DNA is TGTGCCAGCAGCTTATTGGTTCGGCAGGGAGTTGAAAAACTGTTTTTT.